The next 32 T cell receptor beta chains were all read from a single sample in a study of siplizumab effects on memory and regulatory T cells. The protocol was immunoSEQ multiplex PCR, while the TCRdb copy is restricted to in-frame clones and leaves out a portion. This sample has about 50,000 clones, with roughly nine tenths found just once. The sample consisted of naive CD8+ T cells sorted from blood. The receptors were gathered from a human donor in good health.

The CDR3 region has the DNA TGTGCCAGCCTTGGACTTGCCGAAGAGACCCAGTACTTC. Its translation is CASLGLAEETQYF. The rearrangement links TRBV2 to TRBJ2-5, with D maybe TRBD2 (5 bases). V was trimmed by 8 bases and J by 3 bases, leaving 13 bases between them. Germline CDR1 and CDR2: SNHLY and FYNNEI. The CDR3 sequence is 13 residues long.

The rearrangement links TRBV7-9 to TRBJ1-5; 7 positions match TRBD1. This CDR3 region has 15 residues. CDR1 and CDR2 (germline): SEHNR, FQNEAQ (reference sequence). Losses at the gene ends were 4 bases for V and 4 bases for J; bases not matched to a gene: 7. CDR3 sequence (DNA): TGTGCCAGCAGCTCCTGGGACAGCCCGAATCAGCCCCAGCATTTT. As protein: CASSSWDSPNQPQHF. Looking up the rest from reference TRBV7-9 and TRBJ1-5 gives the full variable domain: DTGVSQNPRHKITKRGQNVTFRCDPISEHNRLYWYRQTLGQGPEFLTYFQNEAQLEKSRLLSDRFSAERPKGSFSTLEIQRTEQGDSAMYLCASSSWDSPNQPQHFGDGTRLSIL.

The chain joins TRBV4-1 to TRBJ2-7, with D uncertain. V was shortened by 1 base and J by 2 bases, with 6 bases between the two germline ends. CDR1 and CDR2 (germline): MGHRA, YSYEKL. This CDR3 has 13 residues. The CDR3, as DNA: TGCGCCAGCAGCCAAGGACAAGCCTACGAGCAGTACTTC. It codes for CASSQGQAYEQYF.

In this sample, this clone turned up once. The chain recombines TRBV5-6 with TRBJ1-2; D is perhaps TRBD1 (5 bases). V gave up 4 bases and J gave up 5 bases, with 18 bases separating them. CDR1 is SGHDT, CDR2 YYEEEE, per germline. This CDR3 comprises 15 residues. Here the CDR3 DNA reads TGTGCCAGCAGCCCTCAGGGATTTGGCCTGTATGGCTACACCTTC. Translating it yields CASSPQGFGLYGYTF.

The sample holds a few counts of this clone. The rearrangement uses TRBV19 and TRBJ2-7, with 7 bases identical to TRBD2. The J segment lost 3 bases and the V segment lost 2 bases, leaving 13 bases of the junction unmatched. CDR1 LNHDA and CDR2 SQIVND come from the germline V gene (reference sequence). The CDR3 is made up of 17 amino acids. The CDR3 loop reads CASSIQLSASGFYEQYF. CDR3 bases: TGTGCCAGTAGTATACAGTTATCGGCTAGCGGATTCTACGAGCAGTACTTC.

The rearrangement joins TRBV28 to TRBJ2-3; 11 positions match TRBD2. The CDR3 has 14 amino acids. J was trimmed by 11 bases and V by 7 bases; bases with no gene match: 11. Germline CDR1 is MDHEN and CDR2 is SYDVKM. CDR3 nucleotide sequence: TGTGCCAGCATGGCTAGCGGGAGGATAAAGGGGCAGTATTTT. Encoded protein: CASMASGRIKGQYF. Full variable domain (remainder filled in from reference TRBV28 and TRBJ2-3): DVKVTQSSRYLVKRTGEKVFLECVQDMDHENMFWYRQDPGLGLRLIYFSYDVKMKEKGDIPEGYSVSREKKERFSLILESASTNQTSMYLCASMASGRIKGQYFGPGTRLTVL.

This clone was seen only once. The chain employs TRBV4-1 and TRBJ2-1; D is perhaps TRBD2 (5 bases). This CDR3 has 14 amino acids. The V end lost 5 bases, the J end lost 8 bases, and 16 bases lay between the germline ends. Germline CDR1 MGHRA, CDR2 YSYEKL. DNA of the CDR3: TGCGCCAGCAGCATCGGTGGGAGTCGGGATGAGCAGTTCTTC. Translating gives CASSIGGSRDEQFF.

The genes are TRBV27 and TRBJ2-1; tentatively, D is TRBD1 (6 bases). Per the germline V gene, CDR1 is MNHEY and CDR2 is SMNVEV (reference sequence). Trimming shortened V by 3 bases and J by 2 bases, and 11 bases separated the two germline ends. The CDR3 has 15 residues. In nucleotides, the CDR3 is TGTGCCAGCAGTTTCGGGACAAATACCTACAATGAGCAGTTCTTC. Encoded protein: CASSFGTNTYNEQFF.

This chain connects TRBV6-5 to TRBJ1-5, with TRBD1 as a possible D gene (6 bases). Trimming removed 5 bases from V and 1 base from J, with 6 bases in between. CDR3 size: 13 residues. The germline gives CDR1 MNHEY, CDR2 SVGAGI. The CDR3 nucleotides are TGTGCCAGCAGTACAGGGAGCAATCAGCCCCAGCATTTT. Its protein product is CASSTGSNQPQHF.

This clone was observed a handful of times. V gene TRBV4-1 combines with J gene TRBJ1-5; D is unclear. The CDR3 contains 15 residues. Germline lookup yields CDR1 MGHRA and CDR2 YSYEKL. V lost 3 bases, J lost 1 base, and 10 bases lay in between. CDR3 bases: TGCGCCAGCAGCCAGTACACAAACAGCAATCAGCCCCAGCATTTT. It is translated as CASSQYTNSNQPQHF.

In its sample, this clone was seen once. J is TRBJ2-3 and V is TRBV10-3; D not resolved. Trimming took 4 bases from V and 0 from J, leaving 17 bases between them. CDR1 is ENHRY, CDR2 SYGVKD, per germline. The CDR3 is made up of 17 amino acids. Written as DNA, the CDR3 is TGTGCCATCAGTGGTCCTACACCCGGATACAGCACAGATACGCAGTATTTT. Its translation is CAISGPTPGYSTDTQYF.

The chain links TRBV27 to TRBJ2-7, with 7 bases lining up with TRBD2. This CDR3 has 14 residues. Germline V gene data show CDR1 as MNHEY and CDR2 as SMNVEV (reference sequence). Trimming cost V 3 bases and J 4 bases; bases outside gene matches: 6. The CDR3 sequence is CASSLGGLKYEQYF. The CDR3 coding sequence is TGTGCCAGCAGTTTGGGGGGACTAAAGTACGAGCAGTACTTC.

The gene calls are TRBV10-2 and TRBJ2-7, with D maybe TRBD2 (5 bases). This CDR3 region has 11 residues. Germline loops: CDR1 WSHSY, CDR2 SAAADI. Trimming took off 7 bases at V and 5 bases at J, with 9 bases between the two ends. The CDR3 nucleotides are TGCGCCAGCAATCGGGGAAACGAGCAGTACTTC. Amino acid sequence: CASNRGNEQYF.

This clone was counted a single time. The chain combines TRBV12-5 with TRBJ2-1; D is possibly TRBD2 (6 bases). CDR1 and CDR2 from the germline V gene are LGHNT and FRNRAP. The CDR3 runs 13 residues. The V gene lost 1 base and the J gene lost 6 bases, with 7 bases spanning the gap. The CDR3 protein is CASGLGGGNEQFF. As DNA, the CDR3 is TGTGCTAGTGGTTTGGGGGGAGGCAATGAGCAGTTCTTC.

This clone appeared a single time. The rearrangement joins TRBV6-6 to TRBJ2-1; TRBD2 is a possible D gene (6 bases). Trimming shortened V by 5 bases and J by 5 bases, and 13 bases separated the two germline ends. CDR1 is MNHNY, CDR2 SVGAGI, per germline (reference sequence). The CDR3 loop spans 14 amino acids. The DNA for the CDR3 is TGTGCCAGCAGTAGACTAGATAGCGACAATGAGCAGTTCTTC. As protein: CASSRLDSDNEQFF.

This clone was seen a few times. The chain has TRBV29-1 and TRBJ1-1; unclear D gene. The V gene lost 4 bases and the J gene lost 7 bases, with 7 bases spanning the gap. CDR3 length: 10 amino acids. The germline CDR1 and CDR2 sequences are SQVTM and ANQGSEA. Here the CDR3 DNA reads TGCAGCGTTGGAAGTCTTGAAGCTTTCTTT. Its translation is CSVGSLEAFF.

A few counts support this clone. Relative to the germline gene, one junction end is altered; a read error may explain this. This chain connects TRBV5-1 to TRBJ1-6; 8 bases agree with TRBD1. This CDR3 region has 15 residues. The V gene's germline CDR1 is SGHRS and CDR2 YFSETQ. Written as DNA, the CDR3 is TGCGCCAGCAGGTTGGGACAGGACTATAATTCACCCCTCCACTTT. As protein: CASRLGQDYNSPLHF.

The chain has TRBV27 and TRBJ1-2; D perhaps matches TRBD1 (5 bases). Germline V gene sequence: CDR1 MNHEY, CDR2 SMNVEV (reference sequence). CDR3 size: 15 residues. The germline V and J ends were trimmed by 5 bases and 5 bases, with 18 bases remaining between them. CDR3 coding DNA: TGTGCCAGCAGTCCCGCCGGGAGGGGCTCTTATGGCTACACCTTC. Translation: CASSPAGRGSYGYTF.

This CDR3 reads CASSLSRLQETQYF. As DNA, the CDR3 is TGTGCCAGCAGTTTGTCACGGTTGCAAGAGACCCAGTACTTC. The V gene is TRBV27, the J gene TRBJ2-5; D remains unclear. CDR1 and CDR2 from the germline V gene are MNHEY and SMNVEV (reference sequence). This CDR3 region has 14 residues. The V end was cut by 3 bases, the J end by 2 bases, with 10 bases between.

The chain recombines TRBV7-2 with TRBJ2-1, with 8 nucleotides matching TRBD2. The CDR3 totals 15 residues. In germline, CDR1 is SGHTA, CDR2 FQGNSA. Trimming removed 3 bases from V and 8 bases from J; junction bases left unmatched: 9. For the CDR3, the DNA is TGTGCCAGCAGCTTCCATTCGGGGGGGCCGTATGAGCAGTTCTTC. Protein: CASSFHSGGPYEQFF. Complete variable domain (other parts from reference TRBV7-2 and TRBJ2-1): GAGVSQSPSNKVTEKGKDVELRCDPISGHTALYWYRQSLGQGLEFLIYFQGNSAPDKSGLPSDRFSAERTGGSVSTLTIQRTQQEDSAVYLCASSFHSGGPYEQFFGPGTRLTVL.

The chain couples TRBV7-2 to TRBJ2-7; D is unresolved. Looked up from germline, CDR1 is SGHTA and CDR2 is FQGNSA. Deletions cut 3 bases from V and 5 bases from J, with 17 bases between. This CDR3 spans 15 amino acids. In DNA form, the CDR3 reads TGTGCCAGCAGCTTTTCCCCGGACCGTGAGGACGAGCAGTACTTC. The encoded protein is CASSFSPDREDEQYF.

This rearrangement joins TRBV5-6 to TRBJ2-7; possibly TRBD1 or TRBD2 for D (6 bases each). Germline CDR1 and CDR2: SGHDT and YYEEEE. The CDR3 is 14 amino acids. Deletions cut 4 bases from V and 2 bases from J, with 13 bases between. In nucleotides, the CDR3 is TGTGCCAGCAGCGGCGGGACATTCCCCTACGAGCAGTACTTC. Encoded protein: CASSGGTFPYEQYF.

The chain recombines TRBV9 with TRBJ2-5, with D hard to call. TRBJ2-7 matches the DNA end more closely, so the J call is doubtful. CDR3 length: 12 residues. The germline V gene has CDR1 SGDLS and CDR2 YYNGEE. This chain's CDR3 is CASSVPSGEQYF. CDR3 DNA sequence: TGTGCCAGCAGCGTTCCTAGTGGCGAGCAGTACTTC.

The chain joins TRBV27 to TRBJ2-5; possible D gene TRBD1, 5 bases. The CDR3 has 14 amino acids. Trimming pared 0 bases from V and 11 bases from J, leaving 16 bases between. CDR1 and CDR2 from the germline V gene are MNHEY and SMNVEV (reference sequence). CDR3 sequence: CASSLSLGAYEQYF. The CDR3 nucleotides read TGTGCCAGCAGTTTATCGTTAGGGGCGTATGAGCAGTACTTC.

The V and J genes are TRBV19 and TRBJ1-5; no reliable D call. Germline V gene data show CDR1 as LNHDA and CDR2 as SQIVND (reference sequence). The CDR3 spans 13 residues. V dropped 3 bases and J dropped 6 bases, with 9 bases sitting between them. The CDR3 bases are TGTGCCAGTAGTATCGGACCGGGTCAGCCCCAGCATTTT. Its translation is CASSIGPGQPQHF.

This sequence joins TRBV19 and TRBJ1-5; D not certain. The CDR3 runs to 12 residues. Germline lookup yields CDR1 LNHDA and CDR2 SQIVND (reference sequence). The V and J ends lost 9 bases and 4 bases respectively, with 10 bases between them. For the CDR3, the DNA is TGTGCCAGCACACGAGGGAATCAGCCCCAGCATTTT. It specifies CASTRGNQPQHF.

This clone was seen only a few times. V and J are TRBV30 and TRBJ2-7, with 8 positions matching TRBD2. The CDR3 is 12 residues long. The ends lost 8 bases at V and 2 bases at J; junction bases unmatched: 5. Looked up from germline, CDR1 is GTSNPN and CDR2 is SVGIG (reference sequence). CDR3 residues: CALREGPYEQYF. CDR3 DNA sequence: TGTGCCCTTCGGGAGGGGCCCTACGAGCAGTACTTC.

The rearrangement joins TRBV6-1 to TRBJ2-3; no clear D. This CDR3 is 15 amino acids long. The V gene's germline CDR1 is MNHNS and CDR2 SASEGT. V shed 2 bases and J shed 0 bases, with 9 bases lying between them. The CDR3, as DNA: TGTGCCAGCAGTGAAATGCCGGCGAGCACAGATACGCAGTATTTT. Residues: CASSEMPASTDTQYF.

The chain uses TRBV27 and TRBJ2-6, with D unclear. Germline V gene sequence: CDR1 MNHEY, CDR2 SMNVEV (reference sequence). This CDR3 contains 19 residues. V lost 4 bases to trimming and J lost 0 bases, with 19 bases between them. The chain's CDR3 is CASSSPSSTPFSGANVLTF. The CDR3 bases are TGTGCCAGCAGTTCCCCCTCATCGACACCTTTCTCTGGGGCCAACGTCCTGACTTTC.

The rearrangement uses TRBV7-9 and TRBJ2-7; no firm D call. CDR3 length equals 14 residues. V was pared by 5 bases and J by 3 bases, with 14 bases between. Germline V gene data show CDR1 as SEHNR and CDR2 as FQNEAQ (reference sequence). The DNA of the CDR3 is TGTGCCAGCAGCCCGCCCCGGGCACTCTACGAGCAGTACTTC. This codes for CASSPPRALYEQYF.

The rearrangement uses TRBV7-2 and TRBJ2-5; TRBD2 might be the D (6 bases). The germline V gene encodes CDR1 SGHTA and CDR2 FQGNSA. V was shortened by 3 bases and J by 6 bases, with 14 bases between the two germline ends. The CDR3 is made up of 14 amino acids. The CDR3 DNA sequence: TGTGCCAGCAGCTTCTTAGCTGGGGGGAAGACCCAGTACTTC. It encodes CASSFLAGGKTQYF.

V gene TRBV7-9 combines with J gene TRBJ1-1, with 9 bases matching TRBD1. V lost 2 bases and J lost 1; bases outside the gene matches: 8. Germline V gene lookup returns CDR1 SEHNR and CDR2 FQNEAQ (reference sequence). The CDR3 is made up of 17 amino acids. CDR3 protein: CASSLNRGRGKNTEAFF. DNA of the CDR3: TGTGCCAGCAGCTTAAACAGGGGGCGCGGAAAGAACACTGAAGCTTTCTTT. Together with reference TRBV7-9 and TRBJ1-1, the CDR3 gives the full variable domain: DTGVSQNPRHKITKRGQNVTFRCDPISEHNRLYWYRQTLGQGPEFLTYFQNEAQLEKSRLLSDRFSAERPKGSFSTLEIQRTEQGDSAMYLCASSLNRGRGKNTEAFFGQGTRLTVV.